This T cell receptor beta chain was sequenced in a study of blood T cell repertoires in COVID-19. Germline assignment: CDR1 MNHEY and CDR2 SVGAGI. CDR3 length equals 15 residues. Trimming took 6 bases from V and 8 from J; bases not matched to a gene: 11. Method: immunoSEQ multiplex PCR; TCRdb's copy keeps in-frame clones and lacks some. Among about 300,000 clones listed, 85% to 90% were seen once. The source is a young man who had recovered from COVID-19. V usage is TRBV6-5 and J usage is TRBJ1-2; 11 bases map to TRBD1. Sequences were obtained from PBMCs or T cells enriched from blood (not recorded which). The CDR3 sequence: CASSQDRGLFFGYTF. The CDR3 coding sequence is TGTGCCAGCAGCCAGGACAGGGGGCTATTTTTCGGCTACACCTTC.